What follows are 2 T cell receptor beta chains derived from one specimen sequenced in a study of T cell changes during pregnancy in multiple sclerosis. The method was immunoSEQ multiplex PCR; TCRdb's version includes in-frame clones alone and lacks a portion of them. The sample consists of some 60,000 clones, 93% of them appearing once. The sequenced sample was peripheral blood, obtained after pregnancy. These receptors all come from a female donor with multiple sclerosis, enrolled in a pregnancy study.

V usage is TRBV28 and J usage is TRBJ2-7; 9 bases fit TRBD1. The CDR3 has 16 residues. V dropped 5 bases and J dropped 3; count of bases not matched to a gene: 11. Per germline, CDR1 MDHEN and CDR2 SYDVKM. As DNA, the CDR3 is TGTGCCAGCAGTATCCCGACAGGGGGAGCGTTCTACGAGCAGTACTTC. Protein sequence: CASSIPTGGAFYEQYF. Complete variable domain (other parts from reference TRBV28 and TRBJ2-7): DVKVTQSSRYLVKRTGEKVFLECVQDMDHENMFWYRQDPGLGLRLIYFSYDVKMKEKGDIPEGYSVSREKKERFSLILESASTNQTSMYLCASSIPTGGAFYEQYFGPGTRLTVT.

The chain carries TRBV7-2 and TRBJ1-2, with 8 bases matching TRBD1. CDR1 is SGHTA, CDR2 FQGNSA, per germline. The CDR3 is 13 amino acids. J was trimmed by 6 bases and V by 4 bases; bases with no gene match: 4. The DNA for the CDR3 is TGTGCCAGCAGCTCAGGACAGGGCAATGGCTACACCTTC. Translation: CASSSGQGNGYTF.